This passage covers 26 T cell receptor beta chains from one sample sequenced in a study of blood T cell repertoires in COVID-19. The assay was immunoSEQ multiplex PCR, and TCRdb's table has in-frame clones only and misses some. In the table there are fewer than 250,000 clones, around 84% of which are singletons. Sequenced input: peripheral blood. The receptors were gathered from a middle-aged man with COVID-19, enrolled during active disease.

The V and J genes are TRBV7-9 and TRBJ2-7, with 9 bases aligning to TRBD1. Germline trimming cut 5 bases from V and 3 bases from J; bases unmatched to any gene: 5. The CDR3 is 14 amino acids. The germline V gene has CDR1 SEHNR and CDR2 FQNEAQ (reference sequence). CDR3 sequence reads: CASSTTGGDYEQYF. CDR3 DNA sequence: TGTGCCAGCAGCACAACAGGGGGCGACTACGAGCAGTACTTC.

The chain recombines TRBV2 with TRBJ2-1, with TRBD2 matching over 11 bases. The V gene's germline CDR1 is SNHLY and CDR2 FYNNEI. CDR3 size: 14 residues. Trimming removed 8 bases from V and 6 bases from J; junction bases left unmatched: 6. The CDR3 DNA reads TGTGCCAGCGGGCGACTAGCGGGACCCAATGAGCAGTTCTTC. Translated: CASGRLAGPNEQFF. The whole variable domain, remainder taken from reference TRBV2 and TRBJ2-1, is EPEVTQTPSHQVTQMGQEVILRCVPISNHLYFYWYRQILGQKVEFLVSFYNNEISEKSEIFDDQFSVERPDGSNFTLKIRSTKLEDSAMYFCASGRLAGPNEQFFGPGTRLTVL.

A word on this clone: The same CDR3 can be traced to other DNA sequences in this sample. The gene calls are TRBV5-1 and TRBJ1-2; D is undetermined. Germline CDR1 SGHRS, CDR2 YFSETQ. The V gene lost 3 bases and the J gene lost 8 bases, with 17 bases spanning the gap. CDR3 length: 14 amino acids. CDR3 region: CASSYPREGGGYTF. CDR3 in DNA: TGCGCCAGCAGCTACCCCCGGGAGGGCGGAGGCTACACCTTC.

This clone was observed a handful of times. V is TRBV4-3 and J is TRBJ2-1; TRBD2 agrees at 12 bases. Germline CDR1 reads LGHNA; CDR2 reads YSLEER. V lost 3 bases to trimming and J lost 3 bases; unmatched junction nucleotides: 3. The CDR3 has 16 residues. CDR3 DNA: TGCGCCAGCAGCCAGGAGACTAGCGGGGGCTACAATGAGCAGTTCTTC. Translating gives CASSQETSGGYNEQFF.

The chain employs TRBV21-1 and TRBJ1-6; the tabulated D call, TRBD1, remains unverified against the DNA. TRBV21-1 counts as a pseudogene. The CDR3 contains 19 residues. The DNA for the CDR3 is TGTGCCAGCAAGGACGGGACAGGCGTTTTTTACCCCTATAATTCACCCCTCCACTTT. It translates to CASKDGTGVFYPYNSPLHF.

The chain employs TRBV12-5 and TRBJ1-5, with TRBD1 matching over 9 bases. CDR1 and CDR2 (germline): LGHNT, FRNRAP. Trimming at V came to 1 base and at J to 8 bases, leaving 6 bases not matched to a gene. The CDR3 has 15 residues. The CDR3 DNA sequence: TGTGCTAGTGGTTTGGGGGACAGGGAAGGGGAGCCCCAGCATTTT. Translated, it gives CASGLGDREGEPQHF. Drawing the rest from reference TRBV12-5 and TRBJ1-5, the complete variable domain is DARVTQTPRHKVTEMGQEVTMRCQPILGHNTVFWYRQTMMQGLELLAYFRNRAPLDDSGMPKDRFSAEMPDATLATLKIQPSEPRDSAVYFCASGLGDREGEPQHFGDGTRLSIL.

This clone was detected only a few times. Here the CDR3 DNA reads TGTGCCAGCTCACCACTTAGGACAGGGGCCAATGAGCAGTTCTTC. This encodes CASSPLRTGANEQFF. The V and J genes are TRBV18 and TRBJ2-1, with 9 nucleotides matching TRBD1. The V gene end was trimmed by 1 base and the J gene end by 6 bases; junction bases not matched to a gene: 4. CDR1 is KGHSH and CDR2 is LQKENI in the germline V gene. The CDR3 loop spans 15 amino acids.

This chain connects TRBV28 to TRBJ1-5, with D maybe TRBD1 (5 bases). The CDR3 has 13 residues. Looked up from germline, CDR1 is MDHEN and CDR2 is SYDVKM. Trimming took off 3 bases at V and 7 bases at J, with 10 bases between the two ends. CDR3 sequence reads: CASSLRGLQPQHF. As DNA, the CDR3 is TGTGCCAGCAGTTTGAGGGGACTACAGCCCCAGCATTTT.

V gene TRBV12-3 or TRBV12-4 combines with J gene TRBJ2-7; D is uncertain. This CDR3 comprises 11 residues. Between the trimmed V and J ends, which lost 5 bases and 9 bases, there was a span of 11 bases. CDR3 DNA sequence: TGTGCCAGCAGTAAGCACAGTGGGCAGTACTTC. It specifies CASSKHSGQYF.

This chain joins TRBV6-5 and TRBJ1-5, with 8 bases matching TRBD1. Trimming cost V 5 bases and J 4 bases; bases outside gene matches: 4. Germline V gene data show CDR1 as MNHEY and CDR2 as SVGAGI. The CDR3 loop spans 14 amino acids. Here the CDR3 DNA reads TGTGCCAGCAGTCCGGACAGGGCGAATCAGCCCCAGCATTTT. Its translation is CASSPDRANQPQHF.

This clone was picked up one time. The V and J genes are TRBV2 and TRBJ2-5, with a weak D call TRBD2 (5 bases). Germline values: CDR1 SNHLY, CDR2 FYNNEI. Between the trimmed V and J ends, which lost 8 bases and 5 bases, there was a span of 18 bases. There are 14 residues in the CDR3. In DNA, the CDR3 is TGTGCCAGCGGGTTTAGGTGGGAGAGGGAGACCCAGTACTTC. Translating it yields CASGFRWERETQYF.

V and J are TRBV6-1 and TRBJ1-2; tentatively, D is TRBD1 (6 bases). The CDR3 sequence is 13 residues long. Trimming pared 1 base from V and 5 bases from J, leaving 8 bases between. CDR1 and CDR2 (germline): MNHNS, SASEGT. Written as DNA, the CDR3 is TGTGCCAGCAGTGAAGACAGGGTGTATGGCTACACCTTC. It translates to CASSEDRVYGYTF.

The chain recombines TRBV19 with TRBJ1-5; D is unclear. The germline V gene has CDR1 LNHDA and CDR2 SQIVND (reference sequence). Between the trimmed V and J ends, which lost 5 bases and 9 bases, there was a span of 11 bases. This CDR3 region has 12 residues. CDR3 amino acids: CASSDPPGPQHF. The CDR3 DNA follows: TGTGCCAGTAGTGACCCTCCGGGGCCCCAGCATTTT.

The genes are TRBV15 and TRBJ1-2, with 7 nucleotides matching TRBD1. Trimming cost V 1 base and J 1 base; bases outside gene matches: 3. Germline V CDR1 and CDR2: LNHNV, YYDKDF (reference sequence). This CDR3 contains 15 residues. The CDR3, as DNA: TGTGCCACCAGCAGAGGCCAGGGGGATAACTATGGCTACACCTTC. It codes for CATSRGQGDNYGYTF.

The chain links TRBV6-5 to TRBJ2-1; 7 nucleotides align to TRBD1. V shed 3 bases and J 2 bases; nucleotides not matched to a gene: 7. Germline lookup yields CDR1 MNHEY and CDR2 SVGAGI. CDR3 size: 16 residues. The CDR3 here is CASSYRPGQTYNEQFF. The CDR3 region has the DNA TGTGCCAGCAGTTATCGTCCGGGACAGACCTACAATGAGCAGTTCTTC.

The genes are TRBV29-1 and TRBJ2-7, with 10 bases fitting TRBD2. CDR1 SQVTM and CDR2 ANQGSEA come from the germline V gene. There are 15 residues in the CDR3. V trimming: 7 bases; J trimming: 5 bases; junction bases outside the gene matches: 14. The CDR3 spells CSAVLASGSLDEQYF. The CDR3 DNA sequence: TGCAGCGCTGTGTTGGCTAGCGGGAGTTTAGACGAGCAGTACTTC.

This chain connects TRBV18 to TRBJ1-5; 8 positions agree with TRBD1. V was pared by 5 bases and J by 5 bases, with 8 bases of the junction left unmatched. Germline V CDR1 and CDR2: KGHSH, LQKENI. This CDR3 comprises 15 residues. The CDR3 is CASSTTGAGDQPQHF. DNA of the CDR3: TGTGCCAGCTCAACGACAGGGGCCGGCGATCAGCCCCAGCATTTT.

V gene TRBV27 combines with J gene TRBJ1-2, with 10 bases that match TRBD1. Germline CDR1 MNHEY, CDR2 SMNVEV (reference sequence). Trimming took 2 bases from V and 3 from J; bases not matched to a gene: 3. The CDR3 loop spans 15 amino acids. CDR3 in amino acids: CASSLRDRGDYGYTF. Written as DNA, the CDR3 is TGTGCCAGCAGTTTAAGGGACAGGGGTGACTATGGCTACACCTTC.

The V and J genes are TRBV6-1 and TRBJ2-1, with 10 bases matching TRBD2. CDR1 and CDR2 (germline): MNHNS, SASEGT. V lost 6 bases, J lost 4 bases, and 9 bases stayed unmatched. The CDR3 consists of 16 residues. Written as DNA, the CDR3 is TGTGCCAGCAGCGAAAGCCTAGCGGGGGTATACAATGAGCAGTTCTTC. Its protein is CASSESLAGVYNEQFF.

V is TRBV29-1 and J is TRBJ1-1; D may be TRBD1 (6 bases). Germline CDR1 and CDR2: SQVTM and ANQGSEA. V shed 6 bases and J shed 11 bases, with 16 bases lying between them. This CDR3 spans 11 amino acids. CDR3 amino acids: CSVPQGKWAFF. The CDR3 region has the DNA TGCAGCGTCCCCCAGGGGAAGTGGGCTTTCTTT.

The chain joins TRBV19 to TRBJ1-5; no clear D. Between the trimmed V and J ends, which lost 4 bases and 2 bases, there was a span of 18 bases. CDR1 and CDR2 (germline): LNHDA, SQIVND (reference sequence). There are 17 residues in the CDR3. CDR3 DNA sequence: TGTGCCAGTAGTACACGACACGGAGGAATTGGCAATCAGCCCCAGCATTTT. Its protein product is CASSTRHGGIGNQPQHF.

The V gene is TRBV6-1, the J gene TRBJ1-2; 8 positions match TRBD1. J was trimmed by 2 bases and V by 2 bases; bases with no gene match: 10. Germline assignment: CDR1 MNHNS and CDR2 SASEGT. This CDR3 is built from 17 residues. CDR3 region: CASSEIGRGRENYGYTF. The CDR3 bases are TGTGCCAGCAGTGAAATAGGCAGGGGGCGCGAAAACTATGGCTACACCTTC.

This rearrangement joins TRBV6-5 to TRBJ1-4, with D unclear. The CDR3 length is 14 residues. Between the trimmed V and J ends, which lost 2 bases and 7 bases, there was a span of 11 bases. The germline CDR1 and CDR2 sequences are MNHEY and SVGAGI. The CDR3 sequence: CASSYVARGEKLFF. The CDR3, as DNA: TGTGCCAGCAGTTACGTGGCGCGGGGTGAAAAACTGTTTTTT.

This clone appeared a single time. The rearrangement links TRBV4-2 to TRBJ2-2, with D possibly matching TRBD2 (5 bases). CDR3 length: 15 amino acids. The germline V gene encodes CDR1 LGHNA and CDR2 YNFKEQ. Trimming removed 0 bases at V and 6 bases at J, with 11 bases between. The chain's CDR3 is CASSQDTRRAGELFF. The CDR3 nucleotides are TGTGCCAGCAGCCAAGATACCAGGCGGGCCGGGGAGCTGTTTTTT.

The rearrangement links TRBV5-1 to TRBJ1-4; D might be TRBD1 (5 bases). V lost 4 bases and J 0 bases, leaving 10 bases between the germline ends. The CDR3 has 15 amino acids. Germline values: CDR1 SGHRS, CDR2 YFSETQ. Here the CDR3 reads CASSTGLATNEKLFF. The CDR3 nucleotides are TGCGCCAGCAGCACGGGACTTGCAACTAATGAAAAACTGTTTTTT.

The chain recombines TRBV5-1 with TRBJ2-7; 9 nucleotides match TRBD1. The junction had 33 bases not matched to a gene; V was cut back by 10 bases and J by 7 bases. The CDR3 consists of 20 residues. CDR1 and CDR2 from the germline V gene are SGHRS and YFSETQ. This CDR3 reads CARRDRVCVAADLYLGEQYF. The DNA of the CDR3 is TGCGCCCGACGGGACAGGGTATGCGTCGCGGCGGATCTTTACCTTGGAGAGCAGTACTTC.